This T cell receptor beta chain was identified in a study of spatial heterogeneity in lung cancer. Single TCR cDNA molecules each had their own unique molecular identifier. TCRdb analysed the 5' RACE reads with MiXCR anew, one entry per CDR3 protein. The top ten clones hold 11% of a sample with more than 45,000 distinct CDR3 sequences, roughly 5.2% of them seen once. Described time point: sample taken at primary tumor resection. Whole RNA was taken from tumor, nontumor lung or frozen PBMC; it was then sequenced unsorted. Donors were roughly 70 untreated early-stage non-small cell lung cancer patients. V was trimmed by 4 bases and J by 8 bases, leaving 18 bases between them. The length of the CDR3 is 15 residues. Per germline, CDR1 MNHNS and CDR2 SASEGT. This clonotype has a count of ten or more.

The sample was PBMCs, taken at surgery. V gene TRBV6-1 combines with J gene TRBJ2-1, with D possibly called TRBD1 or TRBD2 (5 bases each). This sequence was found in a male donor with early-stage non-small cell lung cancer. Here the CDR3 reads CASSGFREFGDEQFF. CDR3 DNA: TGTGCCAGCAGTGGCTTCAGGGAGTTCGGCGATGAGCAGTTCTTC.